This T cell receptor beta chain was identified during a study of T cell responses to AZD1222 COVID-19 vaccine. Trimming left V 2 bases short and J 11 bases short, with 12 bases between. The germline CDR1 and CDR2 sequences are WNHNN and SYGVQD (reference sequence). The length of the CDR3 is 12 residues. Details on this clone: Its antigen is unidentified.

Using immunoSEQ multiplex PCR, the repertoire was profiled, and TCRdb retains in-frame clones only, with some absent. This sample has some 200,000 clones, with around 93% found just once. Study-level findings and limits: In the spike-specific TCR repertoire, nearly half reportedly target unmutated variant regions.

This receptor was obtained from an adult in good health. The sequenced sample was peripheral blood, obtained on day 0 of MenACWY control vaccination. The chain combines TRBV10-1 with TRBJ1-1; a possible D gene is TRBD1 (5 bases). CDR3 sequence: CASSENSGAAFF. The DNA of the CDR3 is TGCGCCAGCAGTGAGAATTCCGGGGCTGCTTTCTTT.